This note documents a single T cell receptor beta chain sequence. Its antigen is undetermined. Germline V gene data show CDR1 as SGHNT and CDR2 as YYREEE (reference sequence). This CDR3 comprises 13 residues. Trimming cost V 4 bases and J 6 bases, with 10 bases left between them. This specimen belongs to a study of cytomegalovirus exposure and HLA in healthy donors. PCR employed 60 Vbeta and 13 Jbeta primers. Method: immunoSEQ multiplex PCR; TCRdb's copy keeps in-frame clones and lacks some. Of roughly 110,000 clones in the sample, about 70% were seen once. Points from the study as a whole: Most observed TCR sequences were rare, whereas some public TCRs were detected in many donors.

The chain has TRBV5-4 and TRBJ2-2; unclear D gene. The material sequenced was PBMCs. The source of this sequence is a man aged 25-40 years in good health and CMV-seropositive. CDR3 amino acids: CASSVDIPGELFF. CDR3 nucleotide sequence: TGTGCCAGCAGCGTTGACATCCCCGGGGAGCTGTTTTTT.